A selection of T cell receptor beta chains follows, all from one sample in a study of T cell repertoires in cytomegalovirus infection. One entry per CDR3 protein results from TCRdb running MiXCR on the reads. Here the sample spans almost 300,000 distinct CDR3 sequences, around 9.6% being singletons. Sequenced: PBMCs. The source of these receptors is a human donor in good health (CMV status not recorded). Some clones in this sample may be carry-over from other donors' samples. The CDR3 runs from the conserved cysteine through the conserved F or W. Fields, in order: V gene, D gene, J gene, clone size, CDR3 protein, CDR3 DNA. A D gene is named only where the DNA matches it firmly. Clone size, where shown, is once, few, many, or a class for clones that have expanded.

V: TRBV7-9
D: .
J: TRBJ2-5
size: many
CDR3: CASSPLGRGNGETQYF
DNA: TGTGCCAGCAGCCCCCTCGGCCGAGGTAATGGAGAGACCCAGTACTTC

V: TRBV20-1
D: .
J: TRBJ1-1
size: .
CDR3: CSAPRLMNTEAFF
DNA: TGCAGTGCCCCTAGGCTTATGAACACTGAAGCTTTCTTT

V: TRBV5-5
D: .
J: TRBJ1-1
size: many
CDR3: CASSRGGENTEAFF
DNA: TGTGCCAGCAGCCGGGGGGGGGAGAACACTGAAGCTTTCTTT

V: TRBV6-5
D: .
J: TRBJ2-2
size: many
CDR3: CASSYGTGINTGELFF
DNA: TGTGCCAGCAGTTACGGAACAGGGATTAACACCGGGGAGCTGTTTTTT

V: TRBV3-1
D: TRBD1
J: TRBJ1-1
size: few
CDR3: CASSQGQGYYTEAFF
DNA: TGTGCCAGCAGCCAAGGACAGGGGTATTACACTGAAGCTTTCTTT

V: TRBV7-9
D: .
J: TRBJ1-1
size: many
CDR3: CASSPEGLGLTEAFF
DNA: TGTGCCAGCAGCCCCGAGGGTTTGGGTTTGACTGAAGCTTTCTTT

V: TRBV14
D: .
J: TRBJ1-2
size: few
CDR3: CASSQVDNYGYTF
DNA: TGTGCCAGCAGCCAAGTGGACAACTATGGCTACACCTTC

V: TRBV25-1
D: TRBD1
J: TRBJ1-1
size: many
CDR3: CASSDRQGWMNTEAFF
DNA: TGTGCCAGCAGTGACCGACAGGGGTGGATGAACACTGAAGCTTTCTTT

V: TRBV12-3/TRBV12-4
D: TRBD1
J: TRBJ1-5
size: many
CDR3: CASSFTGDQPQHF
DNA: TGTGCCAGCAGTTTTACAGGGGACCAGCCCCAGCATTTT

V: TRBV7-9
D: .
J: TRBJ2-1
size: few
CDR3: CASSLTYYNEQFF
DNA: TGTGCCAGCAGCCTCACCTACTACAATGAGCAGTTCTTC

V: TRBV12-3/TRBV12-4
D: .
J: TRBJ1-1
size: many
CDR3: CASSPQKPEAFF
DNA: TGTGCCAGCAGTCCACAGAAGCCTGAAGCTTTCTTT

V: TRBV3-1
D: TRBD2
J: TRBJ2-7
size: few
CDR3: CASSPWTSGSSYEQYF
DNA: TGTGCCAGCAGCCCGTGGACTAGCGGGAGCTCCTACGAGCAGTACTTC

V: TRBV5-6
D: .
J: TRBJ2-4
size: .
CDR3: CASSVGENIQYF
DNA: TGTGCCAGCAGTGTTGGGGAAAACATTCAGTACTTC

V: TRBV24-1
D: .
J: TRBJ2-3
size: many
CDR3: CATSVAARTTGTDTQYF
DNA: TGTGCCACCAGTGTCGCAGCCCGGACAACCGGCACAGATACGCAGTATTTT

V: TRBV7-9
D: TRBD1
J: TRBJ1-5
size: many
CDR3: CASSTGGAGQPQHF
DNA: TGTGCCAGCAGTACAGGGGGCGCGGGTCAGCCCCAGCATTTT

V: TRBV7-8
D: TRBD1
J: TRBJ2-1
size: many
CDR3: CASSLHPDTGGLINEQFF
DNA: TGTGCCAGCAGCTTACACCCAGATACAGGGGGCTTGATAAATGAGCAGTTCTTC

V: TRBV14
D: .
J: TRBJ1-6
size: many
CDR3: CASSDWAGTSPLHF
DNA: TGTGCCAGCAGCGATTGGGCAGGGACTTCACCCCTCCACTTT

V: TRBV7-2
D: .
J: TRBJ1-6
size: many
CDR3: CASSLDRGLGSPLHF
DNA: TGTGCCAGCAGCTTAGACCGGGGACTTGGTTCACCCCTCCACTTT

V: TRBV5-4
D: .
J: TRBJ1-2
size: many
CDR3: CASSLVTGGYTF
DNA: TGTGCCAGCAGCTTGGTTACAGGTGGCTACACCTTC

V: TRBV20-1
D: .
J: TRBJ1-1
size: once
CDR3: CSVRGRGSVTEAFF
DNA: TGCAGTGTGAGGGGTCGGGGGAGTGTCACTGAAGCTTTCTTT

V: TRBV7-8
D: TRBD2
J: TRBJ2-3
size: many
CDR3: CASSSDSGGSTDTQYF
DNA: TGTGCCAGCAGCTCCGATAGCGGGGGAAGCACAGATACGCAGTATTTT

V: TRBV6-5
D: .
J: TRBJ1-6
size: .
CDR3: CASSGPRNNSPLHF
DNA: TGTGCCAGCAGCGGCCCGCGGAATAATTCACCCCTCCACTTT

V: TRBV11-2
D: TRBD2
J: TRBJ2-3
size: .
CDR3: CASSLERPLAADTQYF
DNA: TGTGCCAGCAGCTTAGAACGGCCACTAGCGGCAGATACGCAGTATTTT

V: TRBV10-3
D: TRBD1
J: TRBJ1-2
size: .
CDR3: CAISESTRQGDGYTF
DNA: TGTGCCATCAGTGAGTCGACTCGACAGGGGGACGGCTACACCTTC

V: TRBV12-3/TRBV12-4
D: .
J: TRBJ2-2
size: few
CDR3: CASSFWKSWGGELFF
DNA: TGTGCCAGCAGTTTTTGGAAGTCGTGGGGCGGGGAGCTGTTTTTT

V: TRBV6-2/TRBV6-3
D: TRBD1
J: TRBJ1-2
size: many
CDR3: CASSNDTPRTGGYTF
DNA: TGTGCCAGCAGTAACGACACACCCCGGACAGGCGGCTACACCTTC

V: TRBV6-1
D: TRBD1
J: TRBJ1-6
size: many
CDR3: CASSHQGALIRNSPLHF
DNA: TGTGCCAGCAGCCATCAGGGGGCCCTAATTCGTAATTCACCCCTCCACTTT

V: TRBV7-9
D: .
J: TRBJ1-2
size: many
CDR3: CASSLVGSTGGYTF
DNA: TGTGCCAGCAGCTTAGTTGGGTCAACCGGCGGCTACACCTTC

V: TRBV5-1
D: TRBD1
J: TRBJ2-2
size: .
CDR3: CASSYWTGLNTGELFF
DNA: TGCGCCAGCAGCTACTGGACAGGGCTGAACACCGGGGAGCTGTTTTTT